The source of this T cell receptor beta chain is a study of blood T cell repertoires in COVID-19. Study summary: Collection of acute and convalescent COVID-19 samples took place in the United States, Italy and Spain. In each case, the material was cDNA or gDNA derived from T cells, B-cell-depleted T cells, or PBMCs.

The CDR3 loop spans 15 amino acids. Germline CDR1 MNHEY, CDR2 SVGAGI. With V trimmed by 6 bases and J by 3 bases, 8 bases remained unmatched. Source study methods: Reference gene primers were amplified, and this amplification served to estimate nucleated cell counts. Profiled with immunoSEQ multiplex PCR; TCRdb holds only in-frame clones, not every one. V and J calls and clone size follow that table, whereas D and trimming were derived from the DNA. The top ten hold approximately 5% of the sample, which has roughly 130,000 clones, about 92% seen once. A Seattle source enrolled patients during active infection and followed them longitudinally.

The receptor's source is a man in his sixties with COVID-19, enrolled during active disease. The chain is built from TRBV6-5 and TRBJ1-1; 9 bases match TRBD1. The source material was peripheral blood. The CDR3 sequence is CASSPTGGGDTEAFF. As DNA, the CDR3 is TGTGCCAGCAGCCCCACAGGGGGCGGAGACACTGAAGCTTTCTTT.